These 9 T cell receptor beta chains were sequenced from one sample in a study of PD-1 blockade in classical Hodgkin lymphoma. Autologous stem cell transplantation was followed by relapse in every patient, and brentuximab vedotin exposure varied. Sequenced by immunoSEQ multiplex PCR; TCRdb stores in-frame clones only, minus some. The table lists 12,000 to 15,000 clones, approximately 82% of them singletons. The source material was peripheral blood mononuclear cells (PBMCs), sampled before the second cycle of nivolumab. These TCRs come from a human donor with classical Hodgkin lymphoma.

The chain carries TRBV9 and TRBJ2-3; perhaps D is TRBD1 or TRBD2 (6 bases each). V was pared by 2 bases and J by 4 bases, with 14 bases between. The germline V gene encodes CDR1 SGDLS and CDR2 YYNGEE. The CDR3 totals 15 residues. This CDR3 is CASSVVGGVADTQYF. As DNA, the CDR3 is TGTGCCAGCAGCGTGGTCGGGGGCGTTGCAGATACGCAGTATTTT.

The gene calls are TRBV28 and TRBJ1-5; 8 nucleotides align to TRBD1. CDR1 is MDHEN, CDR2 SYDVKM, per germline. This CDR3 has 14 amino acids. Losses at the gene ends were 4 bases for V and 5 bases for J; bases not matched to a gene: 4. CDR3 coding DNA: TGTGCCAGCAGTTCCAGACAGGGGTATCAGCCCCAGCATTTT. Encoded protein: CASSSRQGYQPQHF.

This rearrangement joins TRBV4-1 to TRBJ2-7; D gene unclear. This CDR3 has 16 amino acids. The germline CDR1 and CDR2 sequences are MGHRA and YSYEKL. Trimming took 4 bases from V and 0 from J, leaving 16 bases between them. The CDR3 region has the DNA TGCGCCAGCAGCCTAAGAGGTACGTCAAGCTCCTACGAGCAGTACTTC. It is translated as CASSLRGTSSSYEQYF.

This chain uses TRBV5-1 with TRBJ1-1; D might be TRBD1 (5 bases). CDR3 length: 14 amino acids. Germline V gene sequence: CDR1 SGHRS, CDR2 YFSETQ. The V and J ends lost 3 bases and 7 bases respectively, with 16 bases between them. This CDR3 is CASSSDSYYSEAFF. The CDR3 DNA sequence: TGCGCCAGCAGCTCAGACAGTTACTACAGTGAAGCTTTCTTT. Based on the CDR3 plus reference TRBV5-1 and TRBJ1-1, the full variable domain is KAGVTQTPRYLIKTRGQQVTLSCSPISGHRSVSWYQQTPGQGLQFLFEYFSETQRNKGNFPGRFSGRQFSNSRSEMNVSTLELGDSALYLCASSSDSYYSEAFFGQGTRLTVV.

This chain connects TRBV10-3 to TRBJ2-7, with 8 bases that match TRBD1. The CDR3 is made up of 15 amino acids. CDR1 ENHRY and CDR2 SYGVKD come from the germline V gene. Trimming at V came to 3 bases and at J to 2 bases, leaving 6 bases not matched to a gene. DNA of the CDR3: TGTGCCATCAGTGAACAAAACAGGGGGACCTACGAGCAGTACTTC. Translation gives CAISEQNRGTYEQYF.

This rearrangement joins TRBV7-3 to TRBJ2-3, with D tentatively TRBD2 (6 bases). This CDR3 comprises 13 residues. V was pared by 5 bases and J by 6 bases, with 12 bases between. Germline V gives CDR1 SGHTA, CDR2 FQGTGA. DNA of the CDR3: TGTGCCAGCAGCCCCTCCCTAGCGGATACGCAGTATTTT. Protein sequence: CASSPSLADTQYF. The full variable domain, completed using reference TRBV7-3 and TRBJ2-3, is GAGVSQTPSNKVTEKGKYVELRCDPISGHTALYWYRQSLGQGPEFLIYFQGTGAADDSGLPNDRFFAVRPEGSVSTLKIQRTERGDSAVYLCASSPSLADTQYFGPGTRLTVL.

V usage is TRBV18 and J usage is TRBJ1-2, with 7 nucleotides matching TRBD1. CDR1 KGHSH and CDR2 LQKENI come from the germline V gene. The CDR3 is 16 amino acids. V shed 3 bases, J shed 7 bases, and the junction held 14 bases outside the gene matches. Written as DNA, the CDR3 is TGTGCCAGCTCACCGAACAGGGGAACGTCCATCAGTGGCTACACCTTC. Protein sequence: CASSPNRGTSISGYTF.

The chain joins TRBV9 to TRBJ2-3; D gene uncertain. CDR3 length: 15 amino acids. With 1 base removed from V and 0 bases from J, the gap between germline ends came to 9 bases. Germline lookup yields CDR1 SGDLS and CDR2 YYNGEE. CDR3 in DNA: TGTGCCAGCAGCGTACTTAGGGTTAGCACAGATACGCAGTATTTT. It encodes CASSVLRVSTDTQYF.

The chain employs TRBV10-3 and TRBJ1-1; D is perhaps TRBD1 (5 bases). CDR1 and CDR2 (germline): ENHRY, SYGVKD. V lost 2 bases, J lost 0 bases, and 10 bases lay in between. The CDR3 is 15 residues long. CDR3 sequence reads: CAISEEQGMNTEAFF. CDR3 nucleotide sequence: TGTGCCATCAGTGAGGAGCAGGGAATGAACACTGAAGCTTTCTTT.